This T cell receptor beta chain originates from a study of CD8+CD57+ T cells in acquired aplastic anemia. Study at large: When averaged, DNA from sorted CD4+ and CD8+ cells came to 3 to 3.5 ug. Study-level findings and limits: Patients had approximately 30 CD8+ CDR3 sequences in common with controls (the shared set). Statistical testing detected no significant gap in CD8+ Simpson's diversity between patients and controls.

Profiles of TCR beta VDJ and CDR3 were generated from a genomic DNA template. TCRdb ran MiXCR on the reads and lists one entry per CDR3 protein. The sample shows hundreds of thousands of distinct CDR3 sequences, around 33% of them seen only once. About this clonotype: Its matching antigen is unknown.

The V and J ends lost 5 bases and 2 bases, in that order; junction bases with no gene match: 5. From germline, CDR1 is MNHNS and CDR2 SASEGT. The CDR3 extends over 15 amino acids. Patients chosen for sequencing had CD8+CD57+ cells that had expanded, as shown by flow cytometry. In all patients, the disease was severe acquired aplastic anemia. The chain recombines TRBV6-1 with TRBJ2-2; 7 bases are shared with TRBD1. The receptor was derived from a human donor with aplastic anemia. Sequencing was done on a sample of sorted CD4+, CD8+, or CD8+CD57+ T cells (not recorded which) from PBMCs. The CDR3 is CASSIRTGNTGELFF. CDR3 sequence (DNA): TGTGCCAGCAGTATACGGACAGGCAACACCGGGGAGCTGTTTTTT.